This TCR beta chain was sequenced in a study of T-cell memory formation after mild COVID-19. Study background: For the most part, TCR clusters were specific to one donor.

This clonotype was seen a handful of times. Its specificity is not known. TCR alpha and TCR beta cDNA libraries carrying sample barcodes and UMIs were produced by 5'RACE using constant-segment primers. Via MiXCR, TCRdb re-called the 5' RACE reads, giving one row per CDR3 protein. The sample has roughly 600,000 distinct CDR3 sequences; about 20% are singletons. General study findings and limits: Unconfirmed was the SARS-CoV-2 specificity of second-wave clones that peaked on day 37. Later expanders leaned CD4+, whereas clones that contracted between day 15 and 85 were balanced CD4/CD8.

The receptor was isolated from an adult woman who had mild COVID-19 (a few samples of this study predate the infection). Cell type and time point are not known. The sequenced sample consisted of PBMCs or a T cell subset sorted from them (not recorded which).

CDR3 in DNA: TGTGCCAGCAGCCAAGATACGGGAGTCAAAAACATTCAGTACTTC. This codes for CASSQDTGVKNIQYF. The V and J genes are TRBV14 and TRBJ2-4; tentatively, D is TRBD2 (6 bases). This CDR3 has 15 amino acids. Germline assignment: CDR1 SGHDN and CDR2 FVKESK. Trimming stripped 0 bases from V and 3 bases from J, with 9 bases between. The variable domain in full, completed from reference TRBV14 and TRBJ2-4, reads EAGVTQFPSHSVIEKGQTVTLRCDPISGHDNLYWYRRVMGKEIKFLLHFVKESKQDESGMPNNRFLAERTGGTYSTLKVQPAELEDSGVYFCASSQDTGVKNIQYFGAGTRLSVL.